The 27 T cell receptor beta chains presented below share a single source sample, sequenced in a study of T cells in Graves' hyperthyroidism and ophthalmopathy. RNA transcripts gave rise to amplified TCR beta CDR3 regions. The study used the HTBI primer set for a first-round RT-PCR of the TCR CDR3. One entry per CDR3 protein, called by TCRdb with MiXCR from the multiplex PCR reads. Among some 620,000 distinct CDR3 sequences, under 20% were seen once, and the ten largest hold around 4%. The sequenced material came from blood. Receptors originate from a woman younger than 45 with Graves' hyperthyroidism.

This clonotype was detected only a few times. A much bigger clone sits one base away, suggesting this may be a read error. The chain combines TRBV28 with TRBJ1-1, with D unresolved. Germline V gene data show CDR1 as MDHEN and CDR2 as SYDVKM. V dropped 3 bases and J dropped 1 base, with 6 bases sitting between them. CDR3 size: 13 residues. CDR3 bases: TGTGCCAGCAGTTTTCGGACGAACACTGAAGCTTTCTTT. The encoded protein is CASSFRTNTEAFF.

This chain connects TRBV7-2 to TRBJ2-7; TRBD2 matches 11 bases. Trimming removed 5 bases from V and 5 bases from J; junction bases left unmatched: 8. CDR1 is SGHTA, CDR2 FQGNSA, per germline. This CDR3 has 15 residues. The DNA for the CDR3 is TGTGCCAGCAGCCAAACTAGCGGGAGCGCGAACGAGCAGTACTTC. It codes for CASSQTSGSANEQYF.

This clonotype was found many times. V is TRBV7-2 and J is TRBJ2-7, with TRBD1 matching 10 bases. J gave up 1 base and V 5 bases, and 5 bases lay outside the gene matches. This CDR3 comprises 15 residues. Germline CDR1 reads SGHTA; CDR2 reads FQGNSA. The CDR3 coding sequence is TGTGCCAGCAGCCTGACAGGGGGCATTTCCTACGAGCAGTACTTC. Its protein product is CASSLTGGISYEQYF.

In this sample, this clonotype turned up many times. The gene calls are TRBV2 and TRBJ2-1, with a tentative D call TRBD1 (6 bases). The germline V and J ends were trimmed by 6 bases and 1 base, with 10 bases remaining between them. CDR1 is SNHLY, CDR2 FYNNEI, per germline. The CDR3 contains 14 residues. The CDR3 nucleotides are TGTGCCAGCAGAGGACAGTATTCCTACAATGAGCAGTTCTTC. This gives the protein CASRGQYSYNEQFF.

The genes are TRBV28 and TRBJ2-7; D possibly corresponds to TRBD2 (6 bases). This CDR3 is built from 15 residues. Per germline, CDR1 MDHEN and CDR2 SYDVKM. Trimming stripped 3 bases from V and 2 bases from J, with 14 bases between. In DNA, the CDR3 is TGTGCCAGCAGTTTGTTGGGACTGGCCACCTACGAGCAGTACTTC. Translated, it gives CASSLLGLATYEQYF.

The chain links TRBV2 to TRBJ1-2, with 7 bases that match TRBD1. J was trimmed by 7 bases and V by 5 bases; bases with no gene match: 7. The CDR3 sequence is 13 residues long. Germline lookup yields CDR1 SNHLY and CDR2 FYNNEI. The DNA of the CDR3 is TGTGCCAGCAGTTTTACAGGGGCTCGTGGCTACACCTTC. This gives the protein CASSFTGARGYTF.

This clonotype was counted at least ten times. The CDR3 here is CASSPQGSAANSPLHF. The CDR3, as DNA: TGTGCCAGCAGCCCCCAGGGGTCGGCGGCGAATTCACCCCTCCACTTT. The V call is TRBV11-3, the J call TRBJ1-6; TRBD1 is a possible D gene (6 bases). V was trimmed by 5 bases and J by 7 bases, leaving 18 bases between them. Looked up from germline, CDR1 is SGHNT and CDR2 is YENEEA. The CDR3 has 16 amino acids.

This clonotype was counted ten times or more. The chain uses TRBV6-1 and TRBJ2-7; 13 nucleotides match TRBD2. The CDR3 is 15 residues long. Germline CDR1 reads MNHNS; CDR2 reads SASEGT. The V and J ends lost 6 bases and 2 bases, in that order; junction bases with no gene match: 4. This CDR3 reads CASRRGLAGPYEQYF. CDR3 DNA sequence: TGTGCCAGCAGACGGGGACTAGCGGGACCCTACGAGCAGTACTTC.

This clonotype was counted once. A single base separates this from a much larger clone, so it may be a read error. CDR3 in amino acids: CASSSFVRFTYEQFF. The CDR3 coding sequence is TGTGCCAGCAGCTCATTTGTCCGATTCACCTACGAGCAGTTCTTC. The chain couples TRBV28 to TRBJ2-7, with D hard to call. The DNA end lines up better with TRBJ2-1; the J call may be wrong. From germline, CDR1 is MDHEN and CDR2 SYDVKM. The CDR3 runs 15 residues.

This clonotype turned up a few times. The V and J genes are TRBV11-2 and TRBJ2-5; D is uncertain. CDR3 length: 16 residues. V gave up 1 base and J gave up 7 bases, with 19 bases separating them. CDR1 is SGHAT and CDR2 is FQNNGV in the germline V gene. CDR3 bases: TGTGCCAGCAGCTTAGTAGCCCTGACCCGAGGCGGGACCCAGTACTTC. Translation: CASSLVALTRGGTQYF.

This clonotype has only a few counts. The rearrangement joins TRBV20-1 to TRBJ2-3, with unresolved D. Germline CDR1 DFQATT, CDR2 SNEGSKA (reference sequence). The CDR3 length is 11 residues. Trimming cost V 3 bases and J 7 bases, with 8 bases left between them. The chain's CDR3 is CSASDQNTQYF. CDR3 bases: TGCAGTGCTAGTGATCAGAATACGCAGTATTTT.

The genes are TRBV20-1 and TRBJ2-7, with 9 positions matching TRBD1. This CDR3 has 15 residues. The ends lost 0 bases at V and 5 bases at J; junction bases unmatched: 8. Germline loops: CDR1 DFQATT, CDR2 SNEGSKA (reference sequence). CDR3 DNA: TGCAGTGCTAGAGATCGGGGACAGGGAGGGCACGAGCAGTACTTC. Translating gives CSARDRGQGGHEQYF.

The chain has TRBV19 and TRBJ2-5; the D gene is possibly TRBD2 (5 bases). Germline CDR1 reads LNHDA; CDR2 reads SQIVND (reference sequence). CDR3 length equals 14 residues. V lost 3 bases to trimming and J lost 3 bases, with 11 bases between them. CDR3: CASSISVLKETQYF. DNA for the CDR3: TGTGCCAGTAGTATTAGCGTCTTAAAAGAGACCCAGTACTTC. Looking up the rest from reference TRBV19 and TRBJ2-5 gives the full variable domain: DGGITQSPKYLFRKEGQNVTLSCEQNLNHDAMYWYRQDPGQGLRLIYYSQIVNDFQKGDIAEGYSVSREKKESFPLTVTSAQKNPTAFYLCASSISVLKETQYFGPGTRLLVL.

With regard to this clonotype: A much larger clonotype is one base distant, so this may be a read error. The chain is built from TRBV11-2 and TRBJ1-5; TRBD1 agrees at 10 bases. CDR3 length: 15 amino acids. From germline, CDR1 is SGHAT and CDR2 FQNNGV. The CDR3 sequence: CASSRTGGDNRPQHF. The DNA for the CDR3 is TGTGCCAGCAGCCGGACAGGGGGGGATAATCGGCCCCAGCATTTT.

The rearrangement uses TRBV6-1 and TRBJ2-7, with TRBD2 matching over 7 bases. V lost 5 bases and J lost 6; bases outside the gene matches: 7. Germline V gene data show CDR1 as MNHNS and CDR2 as SASEGT. This CDR3 is built from 13 residues. The CDR3 sequence is CASSNREAPEQYF. DNA for the CDR3: TGTGCCAGCAGTAACCGGGAGGCTCCCGAGCAGTACTTC.

The rearrangement joins TRBV28 to TRBJ2-5; D may correspond to TRBD1 or TRBD2 (7 bases each). V was clipped by 7 bases and J by 5 bases, with 23 bases between them. CDR1 is MDHEN and CDR2 is SYDVKM in the germline V gene. CDR3 length: 16 amino acids. CDR3 in amino acids: CASNRGLGGGGETQYF. In nucleotides, the CDR3 is TGTGCCAGCAATCGTGGTTTGGGAGGGGGCGGTGAGACCCAGTACTTC.

This clonotype has a count of ten or more. The CDR3 protein is CASSLVEVEQYF. Written as DNA, the CDR3 is TGTGCCAGCAGCTTAGTGGAGGTCGAGCAGTACTTC. This chain links TRBV7-2 with TRBJ2-7, with a tentative D call TRBD2 (5 bases). Trimming removed 1 base at V and 6 bases at J, with 7 bases between. In germline, CDR1 is SGHTA, CDR2 FQGNSA. CDR3 length equals 12 residues.

This clonotype was counted many times. The DNA of the CDR3 is TGTGCCAGCAGTCGACTAGCGGGAGTCAGGGAGACCCAGTACTTC. Translation gives CASSRLAGVRETQYF. The rearrangement uses TRBV2 and TRBJ2-5, with 12 bases that match TRBD2. Unmatched junction bases numbered 6, after V lost 5 bases and J lost 5 bases. Germline V CDR1 and CDR2: SNHLY, FYNNEI. CDR3 length equals 15 residues.

This clonotype was seen repeatedly, ten times or more. The rearrangement uses TRBV5-1 and TRBJ2-5, with TRBD2 matching over 10 bases. The CDR3 loop spans 16 amino acids. J gave up 5 bases and V 4 bases, and 11 bases lay outside the gene matches. The germline V gene encodes CDR1 SGHRS and CDR2 YFSETQ. DNA of the CDR3: TGCGCCAGCAGCCTTCAAGCGGGAGGGCCTCGGGAGACCCAGTACTTC. This sequence encodes CASSLQAGGPRETQYF.

This chain uses TRBV29-1 with TRBJ2-7; D is uncertain. The CDR3 has 13 amino acids. The germline V and J ends were trimmed by 7 bases and 4 bases, with 17 bases remaining between them. From germline, CDR1 is SQVTM and CDR2 ANQGSEA. CDR3 in DNA: TGCAGCGCGCGAGACGTTGGAGAGTACGAGCAGTACTTC. The encoded protein is CSARDVGEYEQYF.

This clonotype was seen ten or more times. V is TRBV5-6 and J is TRBJ1-1; D not certain. The germline CDR1 and CDR2 sequences are SGHDT and YYEEEE. The length of the CDR3 is 13 residues. Trimming took 2 bases from V and 4 from J, leaving 9 bases between them. The CDR3 nucleotides read TGTGCCAGCAGCTTAGACATTGCCACTGAAGCTTTCTTT. It codes for CASSLDIATEAFF.

This clonotype showed up many times. The CDR3 sequence: CASSRDSEQYF. The CDR3 DNA reads TGTGCCAGCAGCCGAGACAGCGAGCAGTACTTC. The chain joins TRBV7-9 to TRBJ2-7; D perhaps matches TRBD1 (5 bases). With 5 bases removed from V and 6 bases from J, the gap between germline ends came to 8 bases. The CDR3 is 11 residues long. Per germline, CDR1 SEHNR and CDR2 FQNEAQ (reference sequence).

The V and J genes are TRBV7-6 and TRBJ2-3; possible D gene TRBD2, 6 bases. Germline V gene lookup returns CDR1 SGHVS and CDR2 FNYEAQ. V was clipped by 4 bases and J by 9 bases, with 20 bases between them. The CDR3 extends over 15 amino acids. The CDR3 DNA reads TGTGCCAGCAGCTCGACCCCGGGACTCCTGGAAACGCAGTATTTT. Its translation is CASSSTPGLLETQYF.

CDR3 in amino acids: CAWSKGSPGTTPSYEQYF. Here the CDR3 DNA reads TGTGCCTGGAGTAAGGGGAGCCCGGGGACTACCCCTTCCTACGAGCAGTACTTC. The chain uses TRBV30 and TRBJ2-7, with 7 bases lining up with TRBD2. This CDR3 region has 18 residues. CDR1 is GTSNPN and CDR2 is SVGIG in the germline V gene (reference sequence). Losses at the gene ends were 2 bases for V and 1 base for J; bases not matched to a gene: 17.

This clonotype was seen only a few times. V is TRBV7-9 and J is TRBJ2-3, with TRBD1 matching over 8 bases. CDR1 is SEHNR, CDR2 FQNEAQ, per germline (reference sequence). The CDR3 is made up of 18 amino acids. The junction had 14 bases not matched to a gene; V was cut back by 4 bases and J by 2 bases. The CDR3 DNA follows: TGTGCCAGCAGCTACCCCGACAGGGGCGATATGAACACAGATACGCAGTATTTT. Translation gives CASSYPDRGDMNTDTQYF. The entire variable domain, with the rest obtained from reference TRBV7-9 and TRBJ2-3, is as follows: DTGVSQNPRHKITKRGQNVTFRCDPISEHNRLYWYRQTLGQGPEFLTYFQNEAQLEKSRLLSDRFSAERPKGSFSTLEIQRTEQGDSAMYLCASSYPDRGDMNTDTQYFGPGTRLTVL.

The sample holds many counts of this clonotype. The chain links TRBV12-5 to TRBJ2-3, with D possibly called TRBD1 or TRBD2 (5 bases each). The germline CDR1 and CDR2 sequences are LGHNT and FRNRAP. This CDR3 is built from 15 residues. Trimming took 5 bases from V and 3 from J, leaving 15 bases between them. In DNA, the CDR3 is TGTGCTAGTGGTGAGGGGCGCGGTGGAACAGATACGCAGTATTTT. Translated, it gives CASGEGRGGTDTQYF.

This clonotype occurred many times. The rearrangement uses TRBV28 and TRBJ2-7; D is possibly TRBD1 (5 bases). The CDR3 consists of 13 residues. V lost 7 bases and J lost 2, with 12 bases in between. Germline V gene data show CDR1 as MDHEN and CDR2 as SYDVKM. The CDR3 coding sequence is TGTGCCAGCACCGGAGACAGTCCCTACGAGCAGTACTTC. This encodes CASTGDSPYEQYF.